This TCR beta chain was captured by sequencing in a study of regulatory T cells in long-lasting Graves disease. Study at large: More than 5 years of antithyroid drugs with positive TSH receptor antibodies defined persistent Graves' disease.

Indicated time point: persistent/refractory GD, antithyroid drugs over 5 years with positive TRAb. PBMC-derived RNA was used for the TCR library. Library construction for TCR beta used iRepertoire HTBI primers and Arm-PCR of CDR3 regions. Using its own MiXCR run on the multiplex PCR reads, TCRdb lists one record per CDR3 protein. The sample lists 300,000 to 500,000 distinct CDR3 sequences, less than 25% seen once, with more than 20% in the top ten. This clonotype was counted ten times or more. Its antigen is still unknown. The study, taken as a whole, reports: There were preferences for TRBV28, TRBJ1-2 and TRBJ2-5 in persistent disease. Exclusively peripheral blood, rather than thyroid tissue, was studied. A limited number of samples was an acknowledged limitation.

This CDR3 has 15 residues. Germline V lookup: CDR1 SGHTA, CDR2 FQGTGA. V lost 5 bases and J lost 5, with 18 bases in between. The chain combines TRBV7-3 with TRBJ2-5, with D possibly TRBD2 on 5 matching bases. The source material was peripheral blood mononuclear cells (PBMCs), sampled when the disease was refractory, from a patient treated with antithyroid drugs. The sequence was collected from a female donor with Graves disease. The CDR3 region is CASSINGLGSETQYF. In nucleotides, the CDR3 is TGTGCCAGCAGCATTAACGGCCTAGGGAGTGAGACCCAGTACTTC.